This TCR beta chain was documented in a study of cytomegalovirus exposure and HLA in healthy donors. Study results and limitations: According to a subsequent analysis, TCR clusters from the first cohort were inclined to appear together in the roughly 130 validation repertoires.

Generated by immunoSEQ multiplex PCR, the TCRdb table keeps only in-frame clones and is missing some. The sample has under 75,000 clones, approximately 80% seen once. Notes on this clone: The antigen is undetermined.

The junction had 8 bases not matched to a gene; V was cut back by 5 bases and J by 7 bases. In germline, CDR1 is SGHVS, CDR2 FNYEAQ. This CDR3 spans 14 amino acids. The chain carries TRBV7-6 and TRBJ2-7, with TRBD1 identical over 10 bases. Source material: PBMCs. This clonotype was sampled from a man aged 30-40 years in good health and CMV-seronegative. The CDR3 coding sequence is TGTGCCAGCAGCGAAGGGACAGGGGTTAGGGAGCAGTACTTC. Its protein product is CASSEGTGVREQYF.